The 26 T cell receptor beta chains in this list originate from one sample, sequenced in a study of blood T cell repertoires in COVID-19. Measured with immunoSEQ multiplex PCR; TCRdb has only the in-frame clones, and not every one. Here the sample spans fewer than 400,000 clones, around 90% being singletons. Sequencing was performed on peripheral blood. Source of these receptors: a woman under 40 with COVID-19, enrolled during active disease.

The V and J genes are TRBV2 and TRBJ1-6; D is unclear. The CDR3 sequence is 15 residues long. In germline, CDR1 is SNHLY, CDR2 FYNNEI. Trimming removed 0 bases at V and 7 bases at J, with 10 bases between. The CDR3 sequence is CASSEAGGLNSPLHF. In DNA, the CDR3 is TGTGCCAGCAGTGAAGCTGGCGGGTTAAATTCACCCCTCCACTTT.

The chain employs TRBV30 and TRBJ1-1; TRBD1 aligns across 9 bases. CDR3 size: 14 residues. Germline V lookup: CDR1 GTSNPN, CDR2 SVGIG (reference sequence). The V segment lost 2 bases and the J segment 11 bases; nucleotides outside the gene matches: 12. Here the CDR3 DNA reads TGTGCCTGGAGTTTGGGACAGGGATTAGATGTGGCTTTCTTT. Translating gives CAWSLGQGLDVAFF.

The chain uses TRBV12-3 or TRBV12-4 and TRBJ1-2; D not resolved. This CDR3 is built from 12 residues. Trimming removed 5 bases at V and 1 base at J, with 5 bases between. DNA of the CDR3: TGTGCCAGCAGTGGACTTAACTATGGCTACACCTTC. Translated: CASSGLNYGYTF.

This clone has only one observation. The V call is TRBV3-1 (or the pseudogene TRBV3-2), the J call TRBJ1-1, with TRBD1 matching over 7 bases. Germline V gene data show CDR1 as LGHDT and CDR2 as YNNKEL (reference sequence). This CDR3 region has 14 residues. After removal of 4 bases from V and 4 bases from J, the junction contained 6 bases not matched to a gene. The CDR3 DNA is TGTGCCAGCAGCCCTCGACAGGGAACCACTGAAGCTTTCTTT. Its protein is CASSPRQGTTEAFF.

The chain has TRBV6-5 and TRBJ1-2; D is possibly TRBD1 (5 bases). CDR1 and CDR2 from the germline V gene are MNHEY and SVGAGI. V was pared by 5 bases and J by 4 bases, with 14 bases between. This CDR3 has 14 amino acids. DNA for the CDR3: TGTGCCAGCAGTCCAGCGGGGGGAATCTATGGCTACACCTTC. The encoded protein is CASSPAGGIYGYTF.

V and J are TRBV19 and TRBJ1-5; the D gene is possibly TRBD1 (5 bases). Germline V gives CDR1 LNHDA, CDR2 SQIVND (reference sequence). The CDR3 has 15 amino acids. V lost 1 base, J lost 4 bases, and 11 bases lay in between. The CDR3 nucleotides are TGTGCCAGTAGTATAGCCCGGCGGGGGAATCAGCCCCAGCATTTT. It is translated as CASSIARRGNQPQHF.

The V call is TRBV19, the J call TRBJ2-1; possibly TRBD2 for D (5 bases). In germline, CDR1 is LNHDA, CDR2 SQIVND (reference sequence). The V end was cut by 3 bases, the J end by 0 bases, with 6 bases between. The CDR3 runs 14 residues. The CDR3 bases are TGTGCCAGTAGTATCCGGGGCTCCTACAATGAGCAGTTCTTC. It is translated as CASSIRGSYNEQFF.

This rearrangement joins TRBV6-5 to TRBJ1-1, with no clear D. V was cut by 6 bases and J by 5 bases, with 13 bases left in between. This CDR3 contains 13 residues. Germline V CDR1 and CDR2: MNHEY, SVGAGI. The CDR3 DNA reads as TGTGCCAGCAGCCCGGGAGGGAGGACTGAAGCTTTCTTT. Protein product: CASSPGGRTEAFF.

The J gene is TRBJ2-7, the V gene TRBV13, with D perhaps TRBD1 (5 bases). The ends were cut back, 5 bases at V and 3 bases at J, with 17 bases in the middle. The CDR3 has 15 amino acids. Germline CDR1 is PRHDT and CDR2 is FYEKMQ (reference sequence). CDR3 residues: CASSPRSGLNYEQYF. The CDR3 nucleotides read TGTGCCAGCAGCCCCCGATCAGGGCTGAACTACGAGCAGTACTTC.

A single count supports this clone. The chain uses TRBV11-2 and TRBJ2-7; TRBD1 agrees at 7 bases. The CDR3 has 17 amino acids. Germline V lookup: CDR1 SGHAT, CDR2 FQNNGV. V shed 5 bases, J shed 4 bases, and the junction held 17 bases outside the gene matches. CDR3 amino acids: CASSHTRGEGQFYEQYF. In nucleotides, the CDR3 is TGTGCCAGCAGCCACACTAGGGGTGAGGGACAGTTTTACGAGCAGTACTTC.

This chain connects TRBV6-5 to TRBJ1-1; maybe TRBD1 (5 bases). The CDR3 contains 15 residues. Germline-derived CDR1 and CDR2 are MNHEY and SVGAGI. V was clipped by 0 bases and J by 5 bases, with 13 bases between them. In DNA, the CDR3 is TGTGCCAGCAGTTACTCGGGGGGGATGATTACTGAAGCTTTCTTT. Translating it yields CASSYSGGMITEAFF.

The J gene is TRBJ2-1, the V gene TRBV9; D remains ambiguous. The CDR3 covers 15 residues. V lost 0 bases and J lost 8, with 15 bases in between. Germline values: CDR1 SGDLS, CDR2 YYNGEE. Here the CDR3 DNA reads TGTGCCAGCAGCGTAGGGTCGGTCCGAACCGATGAGCAGTTCTTC. It is translated as CASSVGSVRTDEQFF.

The rearrangement joins TRBV5-8 to TRBJ2-7; 9 bases are shared with TRBD2. Germline trimming cut 0 bases from V and 2 bases from J; bases unmatched to any gene: 3. Germline V gene data show CDR1 as SGHTS and CDR2 as YDEGEE. This CDR3 region has 15 residues. The CDR3 DNA sequence: TGTGCCAGCAGCTTGGTAGCGGGAGCCACCTACGAGCAGTACTTC. This codes for CASSLVAGATYEQYF.

V is TRBV28 and J is TRBJ1-2; D remains ambiguous. Germline CDR1 MDHEN, CDR2 SYDVKM. This CDR3 has 14 residues. Between the trimmed V and J ends, which lost 3 bases and 4 bases, there was a span of 12 bases. CDR3 DNA: TGTGCCAGCAGTTTGGGCCCCGAGGGCTATGGCTACACCTTC. It specifies CASSLGPEGYGYTF.

The chain has TRBV2 and TRBJ2-7; D is undetermined. Trimming shortened V by 7 bases and J by 0 bases, and 13 bases separated the two germline ends. CDR1 is SNHLY and CDR2 is FYNNEI in the germline V gene. This CDR3 is built from 14 residues. The CDR3 here is CASKDRQSSYEQYF. CDR3 DNA sequence: TGTGCCAGCAAAGATAGACAATCCTCCTACGAGCAGTACTTC.

The chain has TRBV27 and TRBJ1-5; tentatively, D is TRBD1 (5 bases). The CDR3 sequence is 13 residues long. V was trimmed by 6 bases and J by 4 bases, leaving 10 bases between them. The germline CDR1 and CDR2 sequences are MNHEY and SMNVEV (reference sequence). CDR3 bases: TGTGCCAGCAGCGCGGGACTTAATCAGCCCCAGCATTTT. This encodes CASSAGLNQPQHF.

The chain combines TRBV29-1 with TRBJ1-2, with 11 bases identical to TRBD1. The J segment lost 4 bases and the V segment lost 4 bases, leaving 8 bases of the junction unmatched. CDR3 length: 15 residues. Germline-derived CDR1 and CDR2 are SQVTM and ANQGSEA. The CDR3 region has the DNA TGCAGCGTTGGAAATACCGGGACAGGGGGCTATGGCTACACCTTC. This sequence encodes CSVGNTGTGGYGYTF.

This clone was seen once. CDR3 protein: CASSTGGRYEQYF. The CDR3 bases are TGTGCCAGCAGTACAGGGGGCAGATACGAGCAGTACTTC. V and J are TRBV7-2 and TRBJ2-7; 9 positions match TRBD1. There are 13 residues in the CDR3. J gave up 4 bases and V 6 bases, and 4 bases lay outside the gene matches. The germline CDR1 and CDR2 sequences are SGHTA and FQGNSA.

The DNA for the CDR3 is TGTGCCATCAGTGAGCCCTGGACTAGCGGGTACTGGCACGAGCAGTTCTTC. This encodes CAISEPWTSGYWHEQFF. J is TRBJ2-1 and V is TRBV10-3; 11 nucleotides line up with TRBD2. V dropped 2 bases and J dropped 10; count of bases not matched to a gene: 13. Per the germline V gene, CDR1 is ENHRY and CDR2 is SYGVKD. The length of the CDR3 is 17 residues.

This sequence joins TRBV18 and TRBJ1-3; a possible D gene is TRBD1 (6 bases). Germline CDR1 reads KGHSH; CDR2 reads LQKENI. V was pared by 3 bases and J by 0 bases, with 12 bases between. The CDR3 has 16 residues. This chain's CDR3 is CASSPSGQPSGNTIYF. Written as DNA, the CDR3 is TGTGCCAGCTCACCGAGCGGACAGCCCTCTGGAAACACCATATATTTT.

This sequence joins TRBV18 and TRBJ2-4, with D possibly matching TRBD1 (6 bases). The CDR3 extends over 17 amino acids. The germline V and J ends were trimmed by 3 bases and 1 base, with 16 bases remaining between them. Germline V CDR1 and CDR2: KGHSH, LQKENI. CDR3 region: CASSPWGLTGAKNIQYF. The CDR3 DNA sequence: TGTGCCAGCTCACCCTGGGGGCTGACGGGCGCCAAAAACATTCAGTACTTC.

V usage is TRBV7-2 and J usage is TRBJ2-5; tentative D call: TRBD2 (6 bases). The CDR3 spans 15 residues. CDR1 and CDR2 from the germline V gene are SGHTA and FQGNSA. Trimming removed 2 bases at V and 4 bases at J, with 14 bases between. This chain's CDR3 is CASSLLAGLGETQYF. CDR3 nucleotides: TGTGCCAGCAGCTTACTTGCGGGACTCGGAGAGACCCAGTACTTC.

This clone was recorded once. This rearrangement joins TRBV6-6 to TRBJ2-1; the match to TRBD1 covers 10 bases. The CDR3 length is 15 residues. From germline, CDR1 is MNHNY and CDR2 SVGAGI (reference sequence). With 6 bases clipped from V and 5 bases from J, the junction kept 7 bases outside the gene matches. The CDR3 loop is CASRVLGTGDNEQFF. The CDR3 bases are TGTGCCAGCAGGGTCCTGGGGACAGGGGACAATGAGCAGTTCTTC.

The chain links TRBV28 to TRBJ1-4; TRBD1 aligns across 8 bases. The CDR3 runs to 17 residues. V shed 4 bases and J 7 bases; nucleotides not matched to a gene: 14. Germline lookup yields CDR1 MDHEN and CDR2 SYDVKM. As DNA, the CDR3 is TGTGCCAGCAGTTCTCCTCAGGGGGCAAGTTATGGTGAAAAACTGTTTTTT. It is translated as CASSSPQGASYGEKLFF.

This chain joins TRBV2 and TRBJ1-5, with D perhaps matching TRBD1 (6 bases). The CDR3 is made up of 14 amino acids. Germline CDR1 is SNHLY and CDR2 is FYNNEI. V was cut by 4 bases and J by 3 bases, with 10 bases left in between. This chain's CDR3 is CASSVGQNNQPQHF. The CDR3 DNA follows: TGTGCCAGCAGTGTCGGACAGAACAATCAGCCCCAGCATTTT.

V is TRBV7-9 and J is TRBJ2-7, with TRBD2 matching 12 bases. Germline assignment: CDR1 SEHNR and CDR2 FQNEAQ (reference sequence). This CDR3 has 18 residues. Trimming cost V 0 bases and J 5 bases; bases outside gene matches: 11. The CDR3 DNA reads as TGTGCCAGCAGCTTAGCATTGACTAGCGGGAGTGTGTTCAACGAGCAGTACTTC. Amino acid sequence: CASSLALTSGSVFNEQYF.